The 26 T cell receptor beta chains reported below all come from one sample, sequenced in a study of patients and donors after allogeneic stem cell transplantation. TCRdb re-analysed the RT-PCR reads in MiXCR, keeping a single row per CDR3 protein. The sample lists hundreds of thousands of distinct CDR3 sequences; 16% were seen once. Specimen: blood, either unsorted or a sorted T cell fraction (not recorded which). The receptors were sampled from a human donor who was either an allogeneic HSCT recipient or a stem cell or donor lymphocyte infusion donor (not recorded which). It is not recorded whose cells these are; they may come from a transplant donor.

This clonotype turned up a few times. The V call is TRBV9, the J call TRBJ2-7; D gene unclear. V was clipped by 0 bases and J by 3 bases, with 10 bases between them. CDR3 length equals 14 residues. The V gene's germline CDR1 is SGDLS and CDR2 YYNGEE. The CDR3 protein is CASSVGNSYYEQYF. CDR3 bases: TGTGCCAGCAGCGTAGGTAATAGCTACTACGAGCAGTACTTC.

This chain uses TRBV11-1 with TRBJ2-7; 16 nucleotides align to TRBD2. Per germline, CDR1 SGHAT and CDR2 FQDESV (reference sequence). Unmatched junction bases numbered 6, after V lost 4 bases and J lost 6 bases. There are 16 residues in the CDR3. CDR3 protein: CASSSGLAGGLREQYF. The CDR3 DNA follows: TGTGCCAGCAGCTCGGGACTAGCGGGAGGGCTGCGCGAGCAGTACTTC.

This clonotype came up a few times. The genes are TRBV5-1 and TRBJ2-1; 9 nucleotides line up with TRBD2. Trimming at V came to 4 bases and at J to 4 bases, leaving 3 bases not matched to a gene. The CDR3 has 14 amino acids. Germline loops: CDR1 SGHRS, CDR2 YFSETQ. The CDR3 sequence is CASSAGGRYNEQFF. The DNA of the CDR3 is TGCGCCAGCAGCGCGGGGGGGCGGTACAATGAGCAGTTCTTC.

This clonotype was seen more than once but under ten times. This sequence joins TRBV21-1 and TRBJ2-5; TRBD1, the table's D call, lacks a check against the DNA. TRBV21-1 represents a pseudogene. CDR3 length: 16 amino acids. The CDR3 loop is CASSEARDRGQETQYF. For the CDR3, the DNA is TGTGCCAGCAGCGAGGCCCGGGACAGGGGCCAAGAGACCCAGTACTTC.

Only a few counts were recorded for this clonotype. The chain couples TRBV5-1 to TRBJ2-2; 10 bases are a match to TRBD2. V dropped 3 bases and J dropped 4; count of bases not matched to a gene: 6. This CDR3 contains 16 residues. CDR1 is SGHRS, CDR2 YFSETQ, per germline. CDR3 sequence (DNA): TGCGCCAGCAGCTGGGGACTAGCGTCAACCACCGGGGAGCTGTTTTTT. Its protein product is CASSWGLASTTGELFF.

This clonotype came up a few times. This chain links TRBV7-2 with TRBJ2-6; either TRBD1 or TRBD2 may supply D (7 bases each). Trimming cost V 5 bases and J 4 bases, with 12 bases left between them. This CDR3 has 15 residues. Per germline, CDR1 SGHTA and CDR2 FQGNSA. The CDR3 bases are TGTGCCAGCAGCCAGGGGGGGGCCGGGGCCAACGTCCTGACTTTC. Residues: CASSQGGAGANVLTF.

CDR3 amino acids: CASSAFGTTSNTGELFF. DNA of the CDR3: TGTGCCAGCAGTGCCTTCGGGACTACTTCGAACACCGGGGAGCTGTTTTTT. This sequence joins TRBV25-1 and TRBJ2-2; 7 bases map to TRBD2. Looked up from germline, CDR1 is MGHDK and CDR2 is SYGVNS. This CDR3 has 17 residues. The V and J ends lost 4 bases and 0 bases, in that order; junction bases with no gene match: 8.

This clonotype was seen many times. V usage is TRBV4-3 and J usage is TRBJ2-6; D possibly corresponds to TRBD1 (5 bases). Trimming left V 0 bases short and J 0 bases short, with 9 bases between. This CDR3 spans 17 amino acids. The V gene's germline CDR1 is LGHNA and CDR2 YSLEER. CDR3 nucleotides: TGCGCCAGCAGCCAAGACGACAGCTTCTCTGGGGCCAACGTCCTGACTTTC. This codes for CASSQDDSFSGANVLTF.

The chain couples TRBV11-3 to TRBJ2-4, with 9 positions matching TRBD2. Trimming cost V 5 bases and J 8 bases; bases outside gene matches: 13. This CDR3 comprises 16 residues. CDR1 and CDR2 (germline): SGHNT, YENEEA. The CDR3 sequence: CASSQGRGGAGDIQYF. DNA for the CDR3: TGTGCCAGCAGCCAGGGTCGCGGGGGGGCTGGAGACATTCAGTACTTC.

This chain connects TRBV19 to TRBJ2-5; D remains unclear. Germline CDR1 reads LNHDA; CDR2 reads SQIVND (reference sequence). V lost 0 bases, J lost 4 bases, and 9 bases lay in between. The CDR3 totals 14 residues. The CDR3 sequence: CASSIDFTRETQYF. The CDR3 nucleotides read TGTGCCAGTAGTATAGATTTCACAAGAGAGACCCAGTACTTC.

Only a few counts were recorded for this clonotype. This chain uses TRBV11-2 with TRBJ2-7; possibly TRBD2 for D (6 bases). CDR1 and CDR2 (germline): SGHAT, FQNNGV. V lost 3 bases to trimming and J lost 5 bases, with 20 bases between them. The CDR3 covers 16 residues. CDR3 sequence reads: CASSFPPWQGGHEQYF. DNA of the CDR3: TGTGCCAGCAGCTTCCCCCCGTGGCAGGGAGGACACGAGCAGTACTTC.

V is TRBV7-8 and J is TRBJ1-1; 7 positions match TRBD1. Germline V CDR1 and CDR2: SGHVS, FQNEAQ. This CDR3 has 19 residues. V was pared by 5 bases and J by 0 bases, with 18 bases of the junction left unmatched. CDR3 region: CASSPTKLTGPRMNTEAFF. The CDR3 coding sequence is TGTGCCAGCAGCCCGACCAAACTGACAGGGCCTCGAATGAACACTGAAGCTTTCTTT.

This clonotype has only a few counts. V is TRBV7-3 and J is TRBJ1-2; 10 nucleotides align to TRBD1. The V gene end was trimmed by 4 bases and the J gene end by 8 bases; junction bases not matched to a gene: 7. The CDR3 runs 14 residues. CDR1 is SGHTA and CDR2 is FQGTGA in the germline V gene. The CDR3 sequence is CASSYAGQGKGYTF. CDR3 nucleotide sequence: TGTGCCAGCAGCTACGCGGGACAGGGGAAGGGCTACACCTTC.

This chain connects TRBV7-2 to TRBJ1-6, with D hard to call. The CDR3 has 13 amino acids. Per the germline V gene, CDR1 is SGHTA and CDR2 is FQGNSA. V lost 2 bases to trimming and J lost 8 bases, with 7 bases between them. CDR3 sequence reads: CASSLLTHSPLHF. The CDR3 DNA sequence: TGTGCCAGCAGCTTACTCACACATTCACCCCTCCACTTT.

This rearrangement joins TRBV4-1 to TRBJ2-3; 9 nucleotides line up with TRBD2. Germline CDR1 and CDR2: MGHRA and YSYEKL. The CDR3 covers 16 residues. Unmatched junction bases numbered 7, after V lost 6 bases and J lost 0 bases. The CDR3 sequence is CASRRAGGSSTDTQYF. The CDR3 nucleotides are TGCGCCAGCAGAAGAGCGGGGGGATCTAGCACAGATACGCAGTATTTT.

This clonotype was seen a handful of times. The chain has TRBV7-2 and TRBJ1-1; D gene ambiguous. The V and J ends lost 1 base and 7 bases respectively, with 13 bases between them. The CDR3 covers 14 residues. Per germline, CDR1 SGHTA and CDR2 FQGNSA. The CDR3 DNA follows: TGTGCCAGCAGCTTAGTGGAGGGCAGGAGTGAAGCTTTCTTT. Amino acid sequence: CASSLVEGRSEAFF.

The rearrangement joins TRBV25-1 to TRBJ2-3, with D perhaps matching TRBD1 (6 bases). This CDR3 contains 15 residues. Deletions cut 4 bases from V and 0 bases from J, with 11 bases between. Germline V gene lookup returns CDR1 MGHDK and CDR2 SYGVNS. The CDR3 DNA sequence: TGTGCCAGCAGTGTGACAGGCCTGAGCACAGATACGCAGTATTTT. Protein sequence: CASSVTGLSTDTQYF.

J is TRBJ1-4 and V is TRBV20-1; D is undetermined. The CDR3 runs 12 residues. The germline V gene encodes CDR1 DFQATT and CDR2 SNEGSKA (reference sequence). V shed 6 bases and J shed 6 bases, with 11 bases lying between them. The CDR3 coding sequence is TGCAGTGCAAGCACCTTCTATGAAAAACTGTTTTTT. Translating it yields CSASTFYEKLFF.

In this sample, this clonotype turned up a few times. The chain combines TRBV3-1 with TRBJ2-2; TRBD2 agrees at 8 bases. Germline values: CDR1 LGHDT, CDR2 YNNKEL (reference sequence). CDR3 length equals 16 residues. The V and J ends lost 0 bases and 7 bases, in that order; junction bases with no gene match: 7. CDR3 nucleotides: TGTGCCAGCAGCCAAGAGGGGGCTAGCGGGCACGGGGAGCTGTTTTTT. Protein: CASSQEGASGHGELFF.

The chain links TRBV18 to TRBJ2-5; D is undetermined. There are 15 residues in the CDR3. V gave up 2 bases and J gave up 3 bases, with 13 bases separating them. CDR1 is KGHSH, CDR2 LQKENI, per germline. The DNA for the CDR3 is TGTGCCAGCTCACCAGTGCGGAGCCCGGAAGAGACCCAGTACTTC. Residues: CASSPVRSPEETQYF.

The V and J genes are TRBV6-5 and TRBJ2-2; 10 bases align to TRBD1. CDR1 and CDR2 from the germline V gene are MNHEY and SVGAGI. V dropped 0 bases and J dropped 6; count of bases not matched to a gene: 1. The CDR3 spans 15 residues. This chain's CDR3 is CASSYSGQGAGELFF. The DNA for the CDR3 is TGTGCCAGCAGTTACTCAGGACAGGGGGCCGGGGAGCTGTTTTTT.

This clonotype was counted only a few times. J is TRBJ2-2 and V is TRBV7-9, with D maybe TRBD1 (6 bases). Trimming removed 6 bases at V and 6 bases at J, with 17 bases between. The CDR3 totals 15 residues. Germline V lookup: CDR1 SEHNR, CDR2 FQNEAQ (reference sequence). The CDR3 spells CASRERTAGPGELFF. For the CDR3, the DNA is TGTGCCAGCAGGGAAAGGACAGCAGGTCCCGGGGAGCTGTTTTTT.

This clonotype occurred a few times. This chain's CDR3 is CASSLHPGGGNTEAFF. The CDR3 DNA is TGCGCCAGCAGCCTCCACCCCGGGGGGGGGAACACTGAAGCTTTCTTT. The chain has TRBV5-1 and TRBJ1-1; possible D gene TRBD1, 5 bases. V was trimmed by 4 bases and J by 1 base, leaving 17 bases between them. The CDR3 contains 16 residues. Germline values: CDR1 SGHRS, CDR2 YFSETQ. Full variable domain (rest looked up from reference TRBV5-1 and TRBJ1-1): KAGVTQTPRYLIKTRGQQVTLSCSPISGHRSVSWYQQTPGQGLQFLFEYFSETQRNKGNFPGRFSGRQFSNSRSEMNVSTLELGDSALYLCASSLHPGGGNTEAFFGQGTRLTVV.

The chain carries TRBV28 and TRBJ2-7; perhaps TRBD1 as D (5 bases). This CDR3 spans 14 amino acids. The ends were cut back, 6 bases at V and 7 bases at J, with 19 bases in the middle. Per germline, CDR1 MDHEN and CDR2 SYDVKM. Here the CDR3 DNA reads TGTGCCAGCAGCAAACATGACATGGGGCGGGAGCAGTACTTC. This translates into CASSKHDMGREQYF.

The chain recombines TRBV25-1 with TRBJ2-1, with TRBD1 as a possible D gene (7 bases). This CDR3 is 13 amino acids long. The ends were cut back, 8 bases at V and 6 bases at J, with 14 bases in the middle. Per germline, CDR1 MGHDK and CDR2 SYGVNS. DNA for the CDR3: TGTGCCAGCGGCGGGACAGCCGTCAATGAGCAGTTCTTC. This encodes CASGGTAVNEQFF.

The V call is TRBV2, the J call TRBJ2-1; the match to TRBD2 covers 7 bases. Germline V gene lookup returns CDR1 SNHLY and CDR2 FYNNEI. This CDR3 region has 15 residues. V lost 8 bases, J lost 7 bases, and 14 bases stayed unmatched. CDR3 amino acids: CASRDPAGAVNEQFF. Here the CDR3 DNA reads TGTGCCAGCCGGGACCCCGCGGGAGCTGTAAATGAGCAGTTCTTC.